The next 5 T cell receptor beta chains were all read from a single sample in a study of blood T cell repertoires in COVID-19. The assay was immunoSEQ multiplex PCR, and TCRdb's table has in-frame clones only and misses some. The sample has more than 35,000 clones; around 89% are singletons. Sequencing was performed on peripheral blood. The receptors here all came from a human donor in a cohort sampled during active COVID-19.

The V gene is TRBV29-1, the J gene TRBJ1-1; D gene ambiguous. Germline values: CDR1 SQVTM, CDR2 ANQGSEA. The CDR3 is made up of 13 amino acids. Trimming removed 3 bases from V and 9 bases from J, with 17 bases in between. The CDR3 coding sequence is TGCAGCGTTGAGTCGTGGGATAGGGAGAAAGCTTTCTTT. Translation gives CSVESWDREKAFF.

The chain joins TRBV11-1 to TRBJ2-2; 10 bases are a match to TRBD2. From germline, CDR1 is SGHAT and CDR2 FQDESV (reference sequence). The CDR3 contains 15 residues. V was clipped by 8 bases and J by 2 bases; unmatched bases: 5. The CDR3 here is CASARTSGNTGELFF. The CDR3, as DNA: TGTGCCAGCGCGAGGACTAGCGGAAACACCGGGGAGCTGTTTTTT. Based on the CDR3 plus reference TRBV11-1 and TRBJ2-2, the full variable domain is EAEVAQSPRYKITEKSQAVAFWCDPISGHATLYWYRQILGQGPELLVQFQDESVVDDSQLPKDRFSAERLKGVDSTLKIQPAELGDSAMYLCASARTSGNTGELFFGEGSRLTVL.

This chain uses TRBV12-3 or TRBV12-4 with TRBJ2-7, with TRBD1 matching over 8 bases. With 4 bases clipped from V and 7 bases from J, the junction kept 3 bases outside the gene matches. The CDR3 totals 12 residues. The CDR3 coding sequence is TGTGCCAGCAGTTACAGGGGGTATGAGCAGTACTTC. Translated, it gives CASSYRGYEQYF.

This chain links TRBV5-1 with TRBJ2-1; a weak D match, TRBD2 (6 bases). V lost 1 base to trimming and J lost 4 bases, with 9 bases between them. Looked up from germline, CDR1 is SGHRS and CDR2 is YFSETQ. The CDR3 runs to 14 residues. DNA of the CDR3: TGCGCCAGCAGCTTGAAGGCGGGATACAATGAGCAGTTCTTC. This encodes CASSLKAGYNEQFF.

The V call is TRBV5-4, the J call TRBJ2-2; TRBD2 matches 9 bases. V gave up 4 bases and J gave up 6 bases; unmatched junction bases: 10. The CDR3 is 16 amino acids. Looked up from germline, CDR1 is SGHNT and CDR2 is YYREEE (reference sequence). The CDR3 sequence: CASSGVASGKSGELFF. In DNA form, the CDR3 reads TGTGCCAGCAGCGGGGTGGCTAGCGGGAAGTCCGGGGAGCTGTTTTTT.